The 30 T cell receptor beta chains listed next were all sequenced from one sample in a study of neoadjuvant anti-PD-1 for oral cavity cancer. The data were produced by immunoSEQ multiplex PCR, yet TCRdb's version contains in-frame clones alone and is incomplete. The sample lists 65,000 to 70,000 clones; 86% were seen once. The time point here: after neoadjuvant nivolumab, at surgical resection. This specimen consisted of PBMCs, obtained after nivolumab (anti-PD-1) treatment. The receptors here all came from a person between 40 and 80 years old with oral cavity squamous cell carcinoma.

As to this clone: An end of the junction differs from the germline gene, which may be a read error. The gene calls are TRBV28 and TRBJ2-7; TRBD2 matches 10 bases. Germline-derived CDR1 and CDR2 are MDHEN and SYDVKM. The CDR3 has 13 amino acids. Here the CDR3 reads CASSLTSGPPPNF. CDR3 in DNA: TGTGCCAGCAGCTTGACTAGCGGGCCTCCCCCCAACTTC.

The rearrangement links TRBV7-9 to TRBJ1-1; D unclear. This CDR3 has 14 residues. The ends were cut back, 7 bases at V and 0 bases at J, with 12 bases in the middle. Germline V gene sequence: CDR1 SEHNR, CDR2 FQNEAQ (reference sequence). This chain's CDR3 is CASNVWQMNTEAFF. The CDR3 region has the DNA TGTGCCAGCAACGTGTGGCAAATGAACACTGAAGCTTTCTTT.

The chain couples TRBV7-6 to TRBJ1-2; maybe TRBD1 (5 bases). Trimming took off 2 bases at V and 8 bases at J, with 24 bases between the two ends. Germline CDR1 and CDR2: SGHVS and FNYEAQ. This CDR3 region has 17 residues. The CDR3 nucleotides are TGTGCCAGCAGCTTAATACCCCGGGGGAAGGCTGGGTTAGGCTACACCTTC. Translated, it gives CASSLIPRGKAGLGYTF.

The chain combines TRBV4-2 with TRBJ2-1; 7 positions agree with TRBD1. V dropped 3 bases and J dropped 7; count of bases not matched to a gene: 6. This CDR3 region has 14 residues. Germline V gene data show CDR1 as LGHNA and CDR2 as YNFKEQ. CDR3 residues: CASSQPQGLNEQFF. The CDR3 nucleotides are TGTGCCAGCAGCCAGCCACAGGGGCTGAATGAGCAGTTCTTC.

This clone was recorded once. V is TRBV25-1 and J is TRBJ1-2, with TRBD1 matching over 11 bases. V shed 6 bases and J 7 bases; nucleotides not matched to a gene: 7. This CDR3 is built from 14 residues. Germline CDR1 and CDR2: MGHDK and SYGVNS. The CDR3 sequence: CASRTDRGLGGYTF. The CDR3 region has the DNA TGTGCCAGCAGAACGGACAGGGGGCTTGGTGGCTACACCTTC.

This chain links TRBV5-1 with TRBJ1-1; D gene uncertain. Germline CDR1 is SGHRS and CDR2 is YFSETQ. Trimming shortened V by 4 bases and J by 0 bases, and 7 bases separated the two germline ends. The CDR3 spans 13 residues. The CDR3 DNA reads as TGCGCCAGCAGCGCGACCCTGAACACTGAAGCTTTCTTT. This sequence encodes CASSATLNTEAFF.

This rearrangement joins TRBV4-1 to TRBJ2-1; unclear D gene. The CDR3 length is 15 residues. V was shortened by 1 base and J by 3 bases, with 10 bases between the two germline ends. CDR1 and CDR2 from the germline V gene are MGHRA and YSYEKL. The CDR3 loop is CASSQGRGSYNEQFF. Here the CDR3 DNA reads TGCGCCAGCAGCCAAGGACGAGGTAGCTACAATGAGCAGTTCTTC.

The CDR3 sequence: CASSLAVYEQYF. For the CDR3, the DNA is TGTGCCAGCAGCTTAGCCGTCTACGAGCAGTACTTC. J is TRBJ2-7 and V is TRBV11-2; D gene unclear. The CDR3 spans 12 residues. The V end was cut by 1 base, the J end by 3 bases, with 4 bases between. The V gene's germline CDR1 is SGHAT and CDR2 FQNNGV.

V and J are TRBV19 and TRBJ2-1; D possibly corresponds to TRBD2 (5 bases). CDR1 and CDR2 (germline): LNHDA, SQIVND (reference sequence). With 7 bases removed from V and 7 bases from J, the gap between germline ends came to 29 bases. CDR3 length: 18 amino acids. CDR3 amino acids: CASNPLASTIPGVNEQFF. The CDR3 DNA reads TGTGCCAGTAATCCTCTTGCTAGCACTATCCCTGGGGTGAATGAGCAGTTCTTC. Full variable domain (missing parts from reference TRBV19 and TRBJ2-1): DGGITQSPKYLFRKEGQNVTLSCEQNLNHDAMYWYRQDPGQGLRLIYYSQIVNDFQKGDIAEGYSVSREKKESFPLTVTSAQKNPTAFYLCASNPLASTIPGVNEQFFGPGTRLTVL.

In DNA, the CDR3 is TGTGCCAGCAGTCTTTCAGGGGTGACCTACGAGCAGTACTTC. This encodes CASSLSGVTYEQYF. The chain combines TRBV6-5 with TRBJ2-7; maybe TRBD1 (6 bases). Trimming shortened V by 5 bases and J by 2 bases, and 13 bases separated the two germline ends. Per germline, CDR1 MNHEY and CDR2 SVGAGI. The CDR3 is made up of 14 amino acids.

V gene TRBV5-4 combines with J gene TRBJ1-3; D may be TRBD1 (5 bases). The CDR3 is made up of 13 amino acids. V was trimmed by 1 base and J by 8 bases, leaving 10 bases between them. CDR1 and CDR2 from the germline V gene are SGHNT and YYREEE (reference sequence). The DNA for the CDR3 is TGTGCCAGCAGCTTGCCCGGGGGGGACACCATATATTTT. Amino acid sequence: CASSLPGGDTIYF.

The gene calls are TRBV5-1 and TRBJ2-1; D possibly corresponds to TRBD1 (6 bases). Trimming took off 0 bases at V and 4 bases at J, with 8 bases between the two ends. Germline V lookup: CDR1 SGHRS, CDR2 YFSETQ. CDR3 length: 14 amino acids. The CDR3: CASSLGQEYNEQFF. The CDR3 nucleotides read TGCGCCAGCAGCTTGGGACAGGAATACAATGAGCAGTTCTTC.

The J gene is TRBJ2-1, the V gene TRBV27; 7 nucleotides match TRBD2. Germline V gives CDR1 MNHEY, CDR2 SMNVEV (reference sequence). The CDR3 has 15 amino acids. V gave up 2 bases and J gave up 5 bases; unmatched junction bases: 6. The CDR3 loop is CASSLPPGGHNEQFF. The CDR3 coding sequence is TGTGCCAGCAGTTTACCTCCGGGAGGCCACAATGAGCAGTTCTTC.

CDR3 nucleotide sequence: TGTGCCAGCAGAACAGGGATAAACACAGATACGCAGTATTTT. This codes for CASRTGINTDTQYF. The V gene is TRBV6-5, the J gene TRBJ2-3, with D possibly matching TRBD1 (6 bases). Germline V lookup: CDR1 MNHEY, CDR2 SVGAGI. Trimming took off 6 bases at V and 2 bases at J, with 12 bases between the two ends. The CDR3 totals 14 residues.

The CDR3 sequence: CASSLDVRADTQYF. The DNA for the CDR3 is TGCGCCAGCAGCTTGGATGTAAGGGCAGATACGCAGTATTTT. The genes are TRBV5-1 and TRBJ2-3; D gene ambiguous. This CDR3 has 14 residues. V lost 0 bases and J 4 bases, leaving 9 bases between the germline ends. Germline CDR1 reads SGHRS; CDR2 reads YFSETQ.

V and J are TRBV7-3 and TRBJ2-7, with 7 bases fitting TRBD1. This CDR3 is 13 amino acids long. The junction had 1 base not matched to a gene; V was cut back by 0 bases and J by 5 bases. CDR1 is SGHTA and CDR2 is FQGTGA in the germline V gene. Here the CDR3 reads CASSLTGGHEQYF. The DNA of the CDR3 is TGTGCCAGCAGCTTAACAGGGGGCCACGAGCAGTACTTC.

The CDR3 protein is CASSLGGGNDSPLHF. The CDR3 nucleotides read TGTGCCAGCAGCTTAGGGGGGGGGAATGACTCACCCCTCCACTTT. The chain has TRBV7-9 and TRBJ1-6, with a possible D match to TRBD1 (5 bases). V was pared by 1 base and J by 10 bases, with 14 bases between. In germline, CDR1 is SEHNR, CDR2 FQNEAQ (reference sequence). CDR3 length: 15 amino acids.

The chain couples TRBV5-5 to TRBJ2-7; no clear D. Trimming removed 2 bases at V and 3 bases at J, with 12 bases between. CDR3 length equals 14 residues. Looked up from germline, CDR1 is SGHKS and CDR2 is YYEKEE (reference sequence). CDR3 coding DNA: TGTGCCAGCAGCTTCGACATAGTCGGCTACGAGCAGTACTTC. Amino acid sequence: CASSFDIVGYEQYF. The full variable domain, with the rest looked up from reference TRBV5-5 and TRBJ2-7, is DAGVTQSPTHLIKTRGQQVTLRCSPISGHKSVSWYQQVLGQGPQFIFQYYEKEERGRGNFPDRFSARQFPNYSSELNVNALLLGDSALYLCASSFDIVGYEQYFGPGTRLTVT.

V and J are TRBV5-1 and TRBJ1-2; TRBD1 aligns across 10 bases. The CDR3 totals 14 residues. The germline V gene encodes CDR1 SGHRS and CDR2 YFSETQ. With V trimmed by 0 bases and J by 4 bases, 0 bases remained unmatched. The CDR3 bases are TGCGCCAGCAGCTTGGGGACAGGGGGCTATGGCTACACCTTC. This sequence encodes CASSLGTGGYGYTF.

The rearrangement joins TRBV15 to TRBJ1-3; D is unclear. V lost 6 bases to trimming and J lost 0 bases, with 9 bases between them. Germline V lookup: CDR1 LNHNV, CDR2 YYDKDF (reference sequence). The CDR3 is made up of 14 amino acids. The CDR3 nucleotides read TGTGCCACCAGGGCCTCGGGCTCTGGAAACACCATATATTTT. It is translated as CATRASGSGNTIYF.

This clone appeared a single time. The V call is TRBV7-2, the J call TRBJ2-1; D gene unclear. This CDR3 has 16 residues. The V gene lost 2 bases and the J gene lost 4 bases, with 15 bases spanning the gap. Germline CDR1 and CDR2: SGHTA and FQGNSA. CDR3 amino acids: CASSLRAETFYNEQFF. The CDR3 DNA follows: TGTGCCAGCAGCTTAAGGGCCGAGACTTTTTACAATGAGCAGTTCTTC. Looking up the rest from reference TRBV7-2 and TRBJ2-1 gives the full variable domain: GAGVSQSPSNKVTEKGKDVELRCDPISGHTALYWYRQSLGQGLEFLIYFQGNSAPDKSGLPSDRFSAERTGGSVSTLTIQRTQQEDSAVYLCASSLRAETFYNEQFFGPGTRLTVL.

The genes are TRBV6-1 and TRBJ1-4; weak D call: TRBD1 (5 bases). V was trimmed by 11 bases and J by 0 bases, leaving 16 bases between them. CDR3 length: 15 amino acids. Germline lookup yields CDR1 MNHNS and CDR2 SASEGT. The CDR3 bases are TGTGCCGGGGGAGAGGGTCCCTCAACTAATGAAAAACTGTTTTTT. This encodes CAGGEGPSTNEKLFF.

The chain employs TRBV11-2 and TRBJ1-2, with D unclear. The CDR3 totals 14 residues. In germline, CDR1 is SGHAT, CDR2 FQNNGV. V lost 1 base and J 8 bases, leaving 14 bases between the germline ends. CDR3 region: CASSLGVTVEGYTF. Here the CDR3 DNA reads TGTGCCAGCAGCTTAGGGGTAACGGTTGAGGGCTACACCTTC. The full variable domain, with the rest looked up from reference TRBV11-2 and TRBJ1-2, is EAGVAQSPRYKIIEKRQSVAFWCNPISGHATLYWYQQILGQGPKLLIQFQNNGVVDDSQLPKDRFSAERLKGVDSTLKIQPAKLEDSAVYLCASSLGVTVEGYTFGSGTRLTVV.

The chain has TRBV6-5 and TRBJ1-4, with a possible D match to TRBD1 (5 bases). Germline V gene data show CDR1 as MNHEY and CDR2 as SVGAGI. The V and J ends lost 6 bases and 5 bases respectively, with 10 bases between them. The CDR3 extends over 13 amino acids. This chain's CDR3 is CASSLGGNEKLFF. DNA for the CDR3: TGTGCCAGCAGCCTCGGGGGGAATGAAAAACTGTTTTTT.

The V call is TRBV28, the J call TRBJ2-1, with D uncertain. Germline values: CDR1 MDHEN, CDR2 SYDVKM. The CDR3 has 16 residues. Trimming removed 7 bases at V and 2 bases at J, with 18 bases between. The chain's CDR3 is CASTSLDHYPYNEQFF. As DNA, the CDR3 is TGTGCCAGCACCTCACTCGACCACTATCCCTACAATGAGCAGTTCTTC.

The V and J genes are TRBV5-8 and TRBJ1-5; D is perhaps TRBD1 (5 bases). Trimming took 4 bases from V and 5 from J, leaving 16 bases between them. The CDR3 is 15 amino acids. Germline V gives CDR1 SGHTS, CDR2 YDEGEE. CDR3 sequence (DNA): TGTGCCAGCAGCCTGAGATGGGGGTTGGATCAGCCCCAGCATTTT. It specifies CASSLRWGLDQPQHF.

V and J are TRBV4-2 and TRBJ2-7, with 11 nucleotides matching TRBD2. Germline V gene lookup returns CDR1 LGHNA and CDR2 YNFKEQ. This CDR3 has 19 amino acids. J lost 6 bases, V lost 1 base, and 17 bases had no gene match. CDR3 sequence: CASSQGRLAGGPRHGEQYF. CDR3 bases: TGTGCCAGCAGCCAAGGACGGCTAGCGGGAGGACCGCGTCACGGCGAGCAGTACTTC.

V usage is TRBV2 and J usage is TRBJ1-5, with 7 nucleotides matching TRBD1. The V gene end was trimmed by 5 bases and the J gene end by 1 base; junction bases not matched to a gene: 5. Germline V gene data show CDR1 as SNHLY and CDR2 as FYNNEI. The CDR3 has 15 amino acids. The CDR3 DNA follows: TGTGCCAGCAGTTCGAACAGGGGAAGCAATCAGCCCCAGCATTTT. This sequence encodes CASSSNRGSNQPQHF.

The J gene is TRBJ2-7, the V gene TRBV7-2; D gene ambiguous. The CDR3 runs 15 residues. Per germline, CDR1 SGHTA and CDR2 FQGNSA. The ends were cut back, 3 bases at V and 2 bases at J, with 14 bases in the middle. The CDR3 DNA reads TGTGCCAGCAGCTTCGATTGGACCAAGACCTACGAGCAGTACTTC. The encoded protein is CASSFDWTKTYEQYF. The full variable domain, rest sourced from reference TRBV7-2 and TRBJ2-7, is GAGVSQSPSNKVTEKGKDVELRCDPISGHTALYWYRQSLGQGLEFLIYFQGNSAPDKSGLPSDRFSAERTGGSVSTLTIQRTQQEDSAVYLCASSFDWTKTYEQYFGPGTRLTVT.

The genes are TRBV11-2 and TRBJ1-2; the D gene is possibly TRBD1 (5 bases). This CDR3 region has 15 residues. CDR1 and CDR2 from the germline V gene are SGHAT and FQNNGV. V gave up 5 bases and J gave up 8 bases, with 21 bases separating them. This CDR3 is CASSQLTDGGGGYTF. The DNA of the CDR3 is TGTGCCAGCAGCCAACTGACCGACGGGGGAGGCGGCTACACCTTC. Together with reference TRBV11-2 and TRBJ1-2, the CDR3 gives the full variable domain: EAGVAQSPRYKIIEKRQSVAFWCNPISGHATLYWYQQILGQGPKLLIQFQNNGVVDDSQLPKDRFSAERLKGVDSTLKIQPAKLEDSAVYLCASSQLTDGGGGYTFGSGTRLTVV.